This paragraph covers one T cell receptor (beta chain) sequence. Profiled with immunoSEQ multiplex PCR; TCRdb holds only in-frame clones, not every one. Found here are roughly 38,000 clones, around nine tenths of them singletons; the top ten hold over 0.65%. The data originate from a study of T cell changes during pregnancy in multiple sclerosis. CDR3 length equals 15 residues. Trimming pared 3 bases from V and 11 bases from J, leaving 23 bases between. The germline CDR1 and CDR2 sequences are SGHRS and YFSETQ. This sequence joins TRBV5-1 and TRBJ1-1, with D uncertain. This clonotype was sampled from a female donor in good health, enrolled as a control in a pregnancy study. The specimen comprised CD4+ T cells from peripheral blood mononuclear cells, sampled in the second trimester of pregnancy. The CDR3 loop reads CASSSNLRGRRKAFF. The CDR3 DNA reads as TGCGCCAGCAGCTCCAACCTGCGGGGTAGGAGGAAGGCTTTCTTT.